This TCR beta chain was recovered during a study of identical twins. Concerning this clonotype itself: Its antigen is undetermined.

Study findings and constraints: Beta out-of-frame sequences displayed a weaker excess of sharing between twins. Cord blood beta clonotypes present at high abundance carried fewer insertions; no such pattern appeared in memory repertoires.

The V and J ends lost 6 bases and 10 bases respectively, with 12 bases between them. The CDR3 is 11 residues long. Germline lookup yields CDR1 SEHNR and CDR2 FQNEAQ (reference sequence). It was template switching that added a universal primer site, and there were unique molecular identifiers on the cDNA. TCRdb re-analysed the 5' RACE reads in MiXCR, keeping a single row per CDR3 protein. The sample lists roughly 710,000 distinct CDR3 sequences, approximately 6% seen once, with about 1.8% in the top ten. The sequencing sample was made of naive T cells sorted from blood. The chain couples TRBV7-9 to TRBJ1-1; no clear D gene. The TCR sequence derives from a man aged 18-30 years in good health. The CDR3 DNA sequence: TGTGCCAGCAGGGCTGGGAGTGGAGCTTTCTTT. Its protein is CASRAGSGAFF.